This T cell receptor beta chain emerged from a study of blood T cell repertoires in COVID-19. Study as a whole: In each case, the material was cDNA or gDNA derived from T cells, B-cell-depleted T cells, or PBMCs.

How the authors handled the data: Estimation of nucleated cell counts was performed using reference gene primer amplification. Sequencing was performed with immunoSEQ multiplex PCR; in TCRdb, only in-frame clones are kept and a portion is missing. V and J calls and clone size are as listed in that table; D and trimming were resolved from the DNA. This sample has some 290,000 clones, with roughly nine tenths found just once. The TCR originated in a man younger than 35 with active or convalescent COVID-19. Source material: peripheral blood.

The CDR3 reads CASSDSGTYNEQFF. The CDR3 DNA follows: TGTGCCAGCAGCGACAGTGGGACATACAATGAGCAGTTCTTC. J is TRBJ2-1 and V is TRBV27, with D perhaps matching TRBD1 (6 bases). V was pared by 6 bases and J by 4 bases, with 13 bases between. The germline V gene encodes CDR1 MNHEY and CDR2 SMNVEV (reference sequence). The CDR3 covers 14 residues.